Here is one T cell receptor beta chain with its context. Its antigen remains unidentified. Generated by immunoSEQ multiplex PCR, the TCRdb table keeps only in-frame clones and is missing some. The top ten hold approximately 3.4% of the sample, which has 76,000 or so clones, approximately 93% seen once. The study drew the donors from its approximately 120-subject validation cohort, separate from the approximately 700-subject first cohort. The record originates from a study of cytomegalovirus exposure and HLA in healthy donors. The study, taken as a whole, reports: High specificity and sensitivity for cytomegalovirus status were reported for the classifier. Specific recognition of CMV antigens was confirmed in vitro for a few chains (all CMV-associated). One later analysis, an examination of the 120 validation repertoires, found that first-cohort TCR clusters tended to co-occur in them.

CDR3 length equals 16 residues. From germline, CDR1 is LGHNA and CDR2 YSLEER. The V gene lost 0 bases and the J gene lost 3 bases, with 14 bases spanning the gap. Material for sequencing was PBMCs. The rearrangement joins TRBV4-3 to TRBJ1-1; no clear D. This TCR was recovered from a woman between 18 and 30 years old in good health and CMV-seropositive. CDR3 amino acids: CASSQDNLVGDTEAFF. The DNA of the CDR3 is TGCGCCAGCAGCCAAGATAACTTAGTCGGGGACACTGAAGCTTTCTTT.